This T cell receptor beta chain was captured in a study of T cells in Graves' hyperthyroidism and ophthalmopathy. In the case of this clonotype: Its antigen is as yet unknown.

CDR1 and CDR2 (germline): SQVTM, ANQGSEA. The CDR3 spans 10 residues. V was trimmed by 3 bases and J by 8 bases, leaving 5 bases between them. From RNA transcripts, TCR beta CDR3 regions were amplified. A first-round RT-PCR of the TCR CDR3 used the HTBI primer set. TCRdb used MiXCR to reprocess the multiplex PCR reads, holding one entry per CDR3 protein. The table lists under 400,000 distinct CDR3 sequences, over 15% of them singletons, with roughly a third in the top ten. Findings of the study overall: Expanded thyroid clonotypes (above 0.001) were mostly also found in blood. By a 13 V-J model, ophthalmopathy was set apart from stable hyperthyroidism.

The specimen was blood. The receptor was derived from a man younger than 45 with Graves' hyperthyroidism. V gene TRBV29-1 combines with J gene TRBJ2-1, with no clear D. CDR3: CSVEGHEQFF. DNA for the CDR3: TGCAGCGTTGAGGGCCATGAGCAGTTCTTC.